There are many counts of the clone carrying this TCR beta chain. The antigen remains undetermined. This sample is part of a study of CD8+CD57+ T cells in acquired aplastic anemia. Study background: The average for DNA from sorted CD4+ and CD8+ cells was roughly 3 ug. On average, healthy donors gave 9 million to 11 million reads for CD4+ cells.

The V gene lost 3 bases and the J gene lost 9 bases, with 9 bases spanning the gap. The length of the CDR3 is 12 residues. The template used for profiling TCR beta VDJ and CDR3 was genomic DNA. In TCRdb, the reads were re-called with MiXCR into one record per CDR3 protein. The data show 65,000 or so distinct CDR3 sequences, over 45% seen once. Findings of the study overall: Patient and control CD8+ Simpson's diversity was not significantly different. Between patients and controls, about 30 CD8+ CDR3 sequences were found in common.

The sample comprised sorted CD4+, CD8+, or CD8+CD57+ T cells (not recorded which) from PBMCs. This sequence originates from a human donor in good health, serving as a control. This chain uses TRBV12-3 or TRBV12-4 with TRBJ2-1, with D uncertain. The CDR3 loop reads CASSFRPGEQFF. The CDR3 nucleotides read TGTGCCAGCAGTTTTCGTCCGGGTGAGCAGTTCTTC.